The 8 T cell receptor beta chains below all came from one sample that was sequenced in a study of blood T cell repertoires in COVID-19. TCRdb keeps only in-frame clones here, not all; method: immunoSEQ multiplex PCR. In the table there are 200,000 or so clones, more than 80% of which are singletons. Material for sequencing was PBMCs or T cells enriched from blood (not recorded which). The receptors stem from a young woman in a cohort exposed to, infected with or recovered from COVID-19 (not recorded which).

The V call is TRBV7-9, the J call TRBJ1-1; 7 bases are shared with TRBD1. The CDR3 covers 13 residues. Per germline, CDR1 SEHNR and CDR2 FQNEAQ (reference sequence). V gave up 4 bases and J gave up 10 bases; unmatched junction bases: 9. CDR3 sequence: CASSYMTGQGAFF. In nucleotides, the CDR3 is TGTGCCAGCAGCTACATGACAGGGCAGGGAGCTTTCTTT.

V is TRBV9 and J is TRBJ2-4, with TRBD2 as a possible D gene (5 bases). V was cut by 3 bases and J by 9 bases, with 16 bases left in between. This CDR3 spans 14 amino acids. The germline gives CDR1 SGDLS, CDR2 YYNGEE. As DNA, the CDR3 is TGTGCCAGCAGCGGAGTCGGATGGGCGGGCATTCAGTACTTC. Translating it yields CASSGVGWAGIQYF. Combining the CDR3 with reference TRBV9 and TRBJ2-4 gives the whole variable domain DSGVTQTPKHLITATGQRVTLRCSPRSGDLSVYWYQQSLDQGLQFLIQYYNGEERAKGNILERFSAQQFPDLHSELNLSSLELGDSALYFCASSGVGWAGIQYFGAGTRLSVL.

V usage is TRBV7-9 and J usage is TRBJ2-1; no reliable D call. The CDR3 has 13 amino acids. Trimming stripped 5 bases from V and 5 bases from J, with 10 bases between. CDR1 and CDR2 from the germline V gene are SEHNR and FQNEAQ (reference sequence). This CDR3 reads CASSTRQDNEQFF. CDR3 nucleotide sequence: TGTGCCAGCAGCACAAGACAAGACAATGAGCAGTTCTTC.

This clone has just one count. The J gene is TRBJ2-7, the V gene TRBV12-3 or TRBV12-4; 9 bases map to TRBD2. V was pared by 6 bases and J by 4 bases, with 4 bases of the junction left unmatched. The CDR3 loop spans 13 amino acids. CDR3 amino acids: CASRSGGSYEQYF. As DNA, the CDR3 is TGTGCCAGCAGGAGCGGGGGGAGTTACGAGCAGTACTTC.

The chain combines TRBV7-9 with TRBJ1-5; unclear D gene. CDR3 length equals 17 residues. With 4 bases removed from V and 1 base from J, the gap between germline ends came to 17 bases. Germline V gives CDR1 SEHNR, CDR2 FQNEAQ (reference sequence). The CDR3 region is CASSYRPPKESNQPQHF. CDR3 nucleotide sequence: TGTGCCAGCAGCTACCGACCCCCAAAGGAGAGCAATCAGCCCCAGCATTTT.

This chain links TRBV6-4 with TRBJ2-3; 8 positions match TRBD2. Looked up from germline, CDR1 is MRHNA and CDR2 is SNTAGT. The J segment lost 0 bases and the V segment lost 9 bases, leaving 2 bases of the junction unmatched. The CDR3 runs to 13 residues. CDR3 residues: CASSSGSTDTQYF. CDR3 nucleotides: TGTGCCAGTTCTAGCGGGAGCACAGATACGCAGTATTTT.

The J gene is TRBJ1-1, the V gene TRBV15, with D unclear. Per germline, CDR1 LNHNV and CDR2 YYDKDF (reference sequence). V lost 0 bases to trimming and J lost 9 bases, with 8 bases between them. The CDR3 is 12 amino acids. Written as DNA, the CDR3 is TGTGCCACCAGCAGAGATAGCTTTCAAGCTTTCTTT. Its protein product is CATSRDSFQAFF.

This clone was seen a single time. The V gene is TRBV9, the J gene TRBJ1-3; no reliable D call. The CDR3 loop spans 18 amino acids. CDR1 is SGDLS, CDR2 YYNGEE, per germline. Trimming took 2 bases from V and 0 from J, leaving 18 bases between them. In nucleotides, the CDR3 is TGTGCCAGCAGCGTGAGCGTAGGTCGAGATTTCTCTGGAAACACCATATATTTT. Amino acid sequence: CASSVSVGRDFSGNTIYF.